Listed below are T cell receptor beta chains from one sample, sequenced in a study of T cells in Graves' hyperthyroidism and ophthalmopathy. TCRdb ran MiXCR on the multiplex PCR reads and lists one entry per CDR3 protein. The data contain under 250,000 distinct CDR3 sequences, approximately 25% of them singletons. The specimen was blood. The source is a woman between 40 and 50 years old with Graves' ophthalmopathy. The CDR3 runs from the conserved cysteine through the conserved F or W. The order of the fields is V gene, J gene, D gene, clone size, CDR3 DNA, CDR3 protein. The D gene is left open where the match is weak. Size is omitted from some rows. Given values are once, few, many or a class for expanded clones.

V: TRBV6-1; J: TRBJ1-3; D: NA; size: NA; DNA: TGTGCCAGCAGGGTGCACCGCAGCTCTGGAAACACCATATATTTT; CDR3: CASRVHRSSGNTIYF
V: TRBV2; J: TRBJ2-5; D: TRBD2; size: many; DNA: TGTGCCAGCAGATTGGGACTAGCGGGAGAGTTGGAGACCCAGTACTTC; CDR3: CASRLGLAGELETQYF
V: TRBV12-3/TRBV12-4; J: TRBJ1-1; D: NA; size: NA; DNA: TGTGCCAGCAGTTTAGAGTCACGGGACACCTTCTTT; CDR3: CASSLESRDTFF
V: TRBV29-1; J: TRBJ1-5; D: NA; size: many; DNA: TGCAGCGCCTGTGTAGGGGATAGCAATCAGCCCCAGCATTTT; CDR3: CSACVGDSNQPQHF
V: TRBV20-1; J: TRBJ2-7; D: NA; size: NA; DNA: TGCAGTGCCCCAGCGTTTCCCTACGAGCAGTACTTC; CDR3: CSAPAFPYEQYF
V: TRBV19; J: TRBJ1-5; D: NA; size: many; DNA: TGTGCCAGTAGTATACAGGGTGCTCGCCAGCCCCAGCATTTT; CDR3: CASSIQGARQPQHF
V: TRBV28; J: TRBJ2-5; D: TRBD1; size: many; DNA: TGTGCCAGCTACGGACAGGGAAGACAAGAGACCCAGTACTTC; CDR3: CASYGQGRQETQYF
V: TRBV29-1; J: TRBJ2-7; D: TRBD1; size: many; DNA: TGCAGCGTTATCGGACAGGGTCGTTCCTACGAGCAGTACTTC; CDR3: CSVIGQGRSYEQYF
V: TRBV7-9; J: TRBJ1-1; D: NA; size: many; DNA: TGTGCCAGCAGCTTAGCAGTTATTGAGAATGAAGCTTTCTTT; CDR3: CASSLAVIENEAFF
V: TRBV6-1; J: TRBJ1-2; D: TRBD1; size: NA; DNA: TGTGCCAGCCTCGTTAGGGACAGCAACTATGGCTACACCTTC; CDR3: CASLVRDSNYGYTF
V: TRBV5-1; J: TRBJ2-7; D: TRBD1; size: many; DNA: TGCGCCAGCAGCCCGGGGACAGGGGGCTCAATAGAGCAGTACTTC; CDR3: CASSPGTGGSIEQYF
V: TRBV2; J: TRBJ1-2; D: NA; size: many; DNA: TGTGCCAGCAGTGAATTGGCAGTTGGCTACACCTTC; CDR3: CASSELAVGYTF
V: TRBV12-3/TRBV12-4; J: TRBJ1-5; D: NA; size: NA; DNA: TGTGCCAGCAGTCCCGGGGAGGGTGGTTATCAGCCCCAGCATTTT; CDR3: CASSPGEGGYQPQHF
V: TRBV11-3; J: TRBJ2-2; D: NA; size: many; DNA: TGTGCCAGCAGCCCCTTCCGGGACATGAACACCGGGGAGCTGTTTTTT; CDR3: CASSPFRDMNTGELFF
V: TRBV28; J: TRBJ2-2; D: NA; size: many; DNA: TGTGCCAGCAGTTTAGGGACACCCTGGTCCGGGGAGCTGTTTTTT; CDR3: CASSLGTPWSGELFF
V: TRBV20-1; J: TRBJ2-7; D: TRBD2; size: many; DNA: TGCAGTGCTAGAGGGGAGACTAGCGGGAGGGTCTACGAGCAGTACTTC; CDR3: CSARGETSGRVYEQYF
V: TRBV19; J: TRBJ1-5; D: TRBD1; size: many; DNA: TGTGCCAGTAGGGAGACAGGGAGGGAACAGCCCCAGCATTTT; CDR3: CASRETGREQPQHF
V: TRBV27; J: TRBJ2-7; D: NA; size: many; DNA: TGTGCCAGCAGTTTAAGGGCCGCTGGCTTTGGAGCCTCCTACGAGCAGTACTTC; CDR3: CASSLRAAGFGASYEQYF
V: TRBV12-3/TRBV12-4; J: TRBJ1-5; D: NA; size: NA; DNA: TGTGCCAGCAGTCCGACAGTCAATCAGCCCCAGCCTTTT; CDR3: CASSPTVNQPQPF
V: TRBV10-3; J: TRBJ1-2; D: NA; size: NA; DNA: TGTGCCATCAGTGAAGGAGTCTATGGCTACACCTTC; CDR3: CAISEGVYGYTF
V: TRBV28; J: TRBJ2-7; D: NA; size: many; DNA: TGTGCCAGCAGTTTTGGAGCGGTCGGCTCCTACGAGCAGTACTTC; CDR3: CASSFGAVGSYEQYF
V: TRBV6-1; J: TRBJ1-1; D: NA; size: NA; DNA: TGTGCCAGCGATTGGACAGCGAACACTGAAGCTTTCTTT; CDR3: CASDWTANTEAFF
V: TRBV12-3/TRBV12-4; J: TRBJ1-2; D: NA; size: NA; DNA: TGTGCCAGCAGTATCGACAGGAACTATGGCTACACCTTC; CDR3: CASSIDRNYGYTF
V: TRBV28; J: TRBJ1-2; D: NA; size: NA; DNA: TGTGCCAGCTTCTCACGGCCCGGCCAGGACTATGGCTACACCTTC; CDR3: CASFSRPGQDYGYTF
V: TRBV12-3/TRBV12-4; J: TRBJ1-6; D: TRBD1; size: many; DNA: TGTGCCAGCAGTCGACAGGGAAATTCACCCCTCCACTTT; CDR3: CASSRQGNSPLHF
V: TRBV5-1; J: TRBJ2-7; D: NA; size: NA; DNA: TGCGCCAGCCAGTGGGACTCCTATTCCTACGAGCAGTACTTC; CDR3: CASQWDSYSYEQYF
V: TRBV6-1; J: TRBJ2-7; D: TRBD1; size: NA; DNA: TGTGCCAGCAGTAGACAGGGTAGTTATCGCGAGCAGTACTTC; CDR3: CASSRQGSYREQYF
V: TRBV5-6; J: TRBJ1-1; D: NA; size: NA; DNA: TGTGCCAGCAGCAGGGCGGGTGAAGCTTTCTTT; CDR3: CASSRAGEAFF
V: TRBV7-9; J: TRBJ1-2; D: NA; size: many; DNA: TGTGCCAGCAGCCCCGAGGGGCAGGGATCTATTGGCTACACCTTC; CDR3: CASSPEGQGSIGYTF
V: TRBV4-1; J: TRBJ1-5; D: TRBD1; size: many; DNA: TGCGCCAGCAGCCAAGATCGGATAATACAGGGCAGGGGGACTGGGGGGCAGCCCCAGCATTTT; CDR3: CASSQDRIIQGRGTGGQPQHF
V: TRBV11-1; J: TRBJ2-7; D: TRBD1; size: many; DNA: TGTGCCAGCAGCACGGGGACAGCCCGGATCGAGCAGTACTTC; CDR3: CASSTGTARIEQYF
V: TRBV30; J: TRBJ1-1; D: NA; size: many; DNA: TGTGCCTGGAGTAGGACACGGAACACTGAAGCTTTCTTT; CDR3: CAWSRTRNTEAFF
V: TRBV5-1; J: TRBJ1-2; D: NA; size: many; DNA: TGCGCCAGCAGCTTGGACTTCTCAGGGAACTATGGCTACACCTTC; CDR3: CASSLDFSGNYGYTF
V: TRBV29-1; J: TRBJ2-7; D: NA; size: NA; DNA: TGCAGCGCCCGGGACTTTGCCTACGAGCAGTATTTC; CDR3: CSARDFAYEQYF
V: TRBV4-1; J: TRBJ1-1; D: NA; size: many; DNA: TGCGCCAGCAGCCAAGAGATAGGGGCGAACACTGAAGCTTTCTTT; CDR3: CASSQEIGANTEAFF
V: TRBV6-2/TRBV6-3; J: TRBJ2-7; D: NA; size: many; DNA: TGTGCCAGCAGGGCCTCAGGGAGCGGGTACGAGCAGTACTTC; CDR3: CASRASGSGYEQYF
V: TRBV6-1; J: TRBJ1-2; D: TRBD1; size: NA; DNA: TGTGCCAGCAGGCAAATCAGCCGGGACAGTTATGGCTACAACTTC; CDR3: CASRQISRDSYGYNF
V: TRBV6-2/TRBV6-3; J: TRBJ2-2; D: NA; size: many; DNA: TGTGCCAGCCGTCACAGGAACACCGGGGAGCTGTTTTTT; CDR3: CASRHRNTGELFF
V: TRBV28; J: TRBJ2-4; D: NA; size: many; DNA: TGTGCCAGCAGTTTAAGGGGACACGGTGGCAAAAACATTCAGTACTTC; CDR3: CASSLRGHGGKNIQYF
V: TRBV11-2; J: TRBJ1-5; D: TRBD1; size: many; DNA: TGTGCCAGCAGCCCTAGGGACAGTCCGGATCAGCCCCAGCATTTT; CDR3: CASSPRDSPDQPQHF
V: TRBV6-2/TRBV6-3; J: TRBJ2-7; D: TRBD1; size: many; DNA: TGTGCCAGCAGAAACATTTTCGTTGGGACAGACTACGAGCAGTACTTC; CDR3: CASRNIFVGTDYEQYF
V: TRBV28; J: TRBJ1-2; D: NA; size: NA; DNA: TGTGCCATCAGCACCTATGGCTACACCTTC; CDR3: CAISTYGYTF
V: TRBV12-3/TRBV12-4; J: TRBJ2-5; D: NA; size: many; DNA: TGTGCCAGCAGCCTCAACGGCGCGGGAGAGACCCAGTACTTC; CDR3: CASSLNGAGETQYF
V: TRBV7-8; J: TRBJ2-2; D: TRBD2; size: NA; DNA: TGTGCCAGCAGCGCAGGACTAGCGGGACCTTACACCGGGGAGCTGTTTTTT; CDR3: CASSAGLAGPYTGELFF
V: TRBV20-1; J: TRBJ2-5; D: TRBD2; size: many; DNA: TGCAGTGTTAGGACTAGCGGGAGGGGGGAGACCCAGTACTTC; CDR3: CSVRTSGRGETQYF